The entry below describes one T cell receptor beta chain. This clonotype was seen only a few times. Its antigen has not been determined. No per-base quality is available; no much larger clone lies one base away. The protocol used for the library was multiplex PCR. Sequenced on an Illumina HiSeq 4000. CDR3 regions were amplified by Arm-PCR with iRepertoire HTBI primers to construct TCR beta libraries. PCR products were gel purified before sequencing. The original pipeline was this. A total of 62 TRBV and approximately 13 TRBJ segments were identified across samples and were used for gene usage analysis of CDR3 amino acid clonotypes. Filtered high-quality paired reads were merged into contigs using COPE and FqMerger. BLAST was used to align contigs to the IMGT TRBV, TRBD and TRBJ reference genes, and CDR3 was defined following IMGT. Highly expanded clones were defined as clonotypes with a frequency above 0.1%. Shannon entropy was used to measure repertoire diversity, and the Gini coefficient was used to measure V-J evenness. Public clonotypes were defined as clonotypes shared by more than one individual. TCRdb took the public reads, trimmed them with fastp at Q25, ran MiXCR for clone calling and kept in-frame beta chains. Every entry covers one CDR3 protein and lists the most common genes and DNA from its rows. TCRdb's processing, not the authors', yielded these V and J calls. The table for this sample lists a few hundred thousand distinct CDR3 sequences; 15% to 20% of them were counted only once. The top ten clonotypes cover 10% to 15% of the sample.

This record comes from a study of regulatory T cells in long-lasting Graves disease (TCRdb year 2021). Regarding the complete study: In the newly diagnosed Graves' disease group, patients had been taking antithyroid drugs for less than 3 months. This study used TCR sequencing and RNA sequencing of peripheral blood to compare persistent Graves' disease patients against newly diagnosed Graves' disease patients. The study was conducted in China and was registered as a clinical trial. A total of about 33 samples underwent TCR sequencing, from 13 patients with persistent Graves' disease and some 20 patients with newly diagnosed Graves' disease.

On the study overall, not on this receptor specifically: Lower TCR Shannon entropy and fewer highly expanded clones were observed in persistent Graves' disease patients than in newly diagnosed patients, which suggested clonal expansion. Because the primary lesion, thyroid tissue, could not be accessed, the study looked at peripheral blood alone. TRBV28, TRBJ1-2 and TRBJ2-5 were preferentially used in persistent disease, while TRBV20-1 and TRBJ2-1 were favored in newly diagnosed disease. The authors noted that the small sample size was a limitation that may lower accuracy. Only the TCR beta chain was sequenced and analyzed. A larger number of public clonotypes was shared among persistent patients (approximately 2,600) than among newly diagnosed patients (roughly 1,000).

The CDR3 numbers 13 residues from cysteine through phenylalanine. This entry keeps only the CDR3 DNA: 39 bases, framed from base 1. Trimming removed 6 bases from V and 8 bases from J, leaving 13 bases between the germline ends. Looking up the germline V gene yields CDR1 ENHRY and CDR2 SYGVKD. Read against the paper, the sample's time point label means: newly diagnosed GD, antithyroid drugs for less than 3 months. RNA was extracted from PBMCs in TRIzol for both TCR sequencing and RNA sequencing. Graves' disease was diagnosed according to American Thyroid Association guidelines. Patients for the study were recruited at an endocrinology department in Xi'an, China. Each patient gave about 10 milliliters of peripheral blood, collected in an EDTA anticoagulant tube. Ficoll Paque Plus density gradient separation was used to isolate PBMCs, and no further T cell sorting was performed. RNA quality was checked with an Agilent 2100 Bioanalyzer and agarose gel, and concentration with a NanoDrop 2000.

The same specimen was also included in a second study, on T cells in Graves' hyperthyroidism and ophthalmopathy. The second publication reports: Graves' hyperthyroidism was defined as stable when no progression to ophthalmopathy occurred over 18 months of follow-up. The hyperthyroidism patients were between 18 and 65 years old and newly diagnosed, with a disease duration of less than 2 months. Patients with uncontrolled infections, other autoimmune diseases, pregnancy or lactation were excluded. Diagnoses relied on clinical symptoms, serum thyroxine and TRAb, thyroid ultrasound and orbital computed tomography. The first round of RT-PCR for the TCR CDR3 was performed with the HTBI primer set and the Qiagen OneStep RT-PCR kit. Blood samples also contained most of the expanded thyroid clonotypes (frequency above 0.001), which suggests that blood repertoires may reflect thyroid immune responses. In cross-validation, a model built on a 13 V-J signature told ophthalmopathy apart from stable hyperthyroidism with 87.88% sensitivity and roughly 82% specificity, and in testing the same model reached 80%/75%. During validation, the model predicted progression to ophthalmopathy a median of approximately 6.5 months ahead of onset, with almost 71% sensitivity and about 72% specificity. TCR V-J signatures able to tell the groups apart were searched for in a discovery cohort of some 97 patients, of whom 40 to 45 had Graves' ophthalmopathy and some 60 had stable Graves' hyperthyroidism. Prospective prediction of ophthalmopathy was tested in an independent validation cohort consisting of about 20 hyperthyroidism patients and 15 to 17 patients who later progressed to ophthalmopathy. The roughly 100 discovery patients were randomly split 7:3 into training and test sets. The study also compared thyroid tissue and blood T-cell repertoires from several Graves' hyperthyroidism patients. Following sampling, methimazole starting at 30 mg daily was given to hyperthyroidism patients, and high-dose intravenous methylprednisolone was given to ophthalmopathy patients. The libraries were constructed in a second round of multiplex PCR and then size-selected and purified. Sequencing of the libraries was done on an Illumina HiSeq2000 using paired-end 100 bp reads. SOAPnuke was used to process the raw data, with reads discarded if the reads contained adapters or uncalled bases, had a mean Phred below 15, or lacked an exact constant-primer or identifier match. COPE v1.2.5 was used to merge the high-quality paired reads, and each unique nucleotide sequence was defined as a clonotype. MiTCR v1.1 was used to align clonotypes to the IMGT TRBV, TRBD and TRBJ reference segments. Analysis was restricted to V-J combinations with a frequency above 0.0001, which covered about 99% of repertoires. A TCS score was defined as the ratio of F50 (clonal expansion) to E x V (chaos), with BLOSUM62-based TCRdist applied between CDR3 peptides within each V-J. Welch's t-statistics and random forest reduced around 520 V-J features to roughly 13, which were used in a naive Bayes classifier (R e1071). Sample size was not statistically predetermined, and blinding of investigators to group allocation was not performed. The paper reports TCR Vbeta CDR3 sequencing of approximately 140 peripheral blood samples: fewer than 50 ophthalmopathy, under 85 hyperthyroidism and 17 progressor patients.

The receptor's source is a woman under 40 with Graves disease. Donor details come from another sample of the same person, matched by shared clones. This specimen was peripheral blood mononuclear cells (PBMCs), taken at new diagnosis, from a patient treated with antithyroid drugs. The rearrangement combines TRBV10-3 with TRBJ1-4, and TRBD1 may be the D gene, going by 5 matching bases. This receptor carries the CDR3 CAISDSPYEKLFF. The base sequence is TGTGCCATCAGCGACAGTCCTTACGAAAAACTGTTTTTT.